Listed here are 15 T cell receptor beta chains from one sample, sequenced in a study of blood T cell repertoires in COVID-19. Data came from immunoSEQ multiplex PCR; TCRdb stores just in-frame clones and leaves some out. The sample includes some 83,000 clones, approximately 87% of them seen just once. Specimen: peripheral blood. These receptors originate from a man older than 75 in a cohort sampled during active COVID-19.

This sequence joins TRBV2 and TRBJ2-4; 7 nucleotides align to TRBD1. The CDR3 runs to 15 residues. With V trimmed by 8 bases and J by 7 bases, 14 bases remained unmatched. Germline V gene lookup returns CDR1 SNHLY and CDR2 FYNNEI. CDR3 DNA: TGTGCCAGCGGTCCCCAGGGGGTAGCTAGGAACATTCAGTACTTC. Translating it yields CASGPQGVARNIQYF.

This chain links TRBV5-1 with TRBJ2-7, with TRBD2 identical over 8 bases. CDR1 is SGHRS and CDR2 is YFSETQ in the germline V gene. The CDR3 sequence is 16 residues long. Unmatched junction bases numbered 11, after V lost 3 bases and J lost 3 bases. As DNA, the CDR3 is TGCGCCAGCAGCTCCTTTAGGGGCGGGGGGCGCTACGAGCAGTACTTC. Translating gives CASSSFRGGGRYEQYF. Supplemented by reference TRBV5-1 and TRBJ2-7, the full variable domain reads KAGVTQTPRYLIKTRGQQVTLSCSPISGHRSVSWYQQTPGQGLQFLFEYFSETQRNKGNFPGRFSGRQFSNSRSEMNVSTLELGDSALYLCASSSFRGGGRYEQYFGPGTRLTVT.

The J gene is TRBJ2-2, the V gene TRBV24-1, with 9 bases that match TRBD2. The germline CDR1 and CDR2 sequences are KGHDR and SFDVKD. The CDR3 totals 18 residues. V gave up 5 bases and J gave up 4 bases; unmatched junction bases: 13. CDR3 loop: CATSAHGSGGKSTGELFF. The CDR3 DNA reads as TGTGCCACCAGTGCCCATGGAAGCGGGGGGAAGAGCACCGGGGAGCTGTTTTTT.

This sequence joins TRBV7-8 and TRBJ2-7; D unresolved. Germline CDR1 is SGHVS and CDR2 is FQNEAQ. The CDR3 contains 12 residues. The V end lost 5 bases, the J end lost 0 bases, and 5 bases lay between the germline ends. CDR3 DNA: TGTGCCAGCAGCCCAAACTCCTACGAGCAGTACTTC. Translating gives CASSPNSYEQYF.

The rearrangement links TRBV5-1 to TRBJ1-3, with no clear D. V lost 0 bases, J lost 0 bases, and 10 bases lay in between. This CDR3 is built from 16 residues. CDR1 is SGHRS, CDR2 YFSETQ, per germline. CDR3 in DNA: TGCGCCAGCAGCTTGGCCACTGTTACCTCTGGAAACACCATATATTTT. This codes for CASSLATVTSGNTIYF.

The rearrangement uses TRBV28 and TRBJ1-3; tentative D call: TRBD1 (6 bases). There are 16 residues in the CDR3. CDR1 MDHEN and CDR2 SYDVKM come from the germline V gene. Trimming removed 5 bases at V and 4 bases at J, with 18 bases between. Here the CDR3 reads CASSASTGSAGNTIYF. CDR3 nucleotides: TGTGCCAGCAGTGCCTCAACAGGGTCGGCCGGAAACACCATATATTTT.

This chain connects TRBV7-9 to TRBJ1-2; 9 positions match TRBD1. Trimming removed 1 base from V and 5 bases from J; junction bases left unmatched: 2. The V gene's germline CDR1 is SEHNR and CDR2 FQNEAQ (reference sequence). This CDR3 spans 14 amino acids. CDR3 sequence reads: CASSLGQGGYGYTF. For the CDR3, the DNA is TGTGCCAGCAGCTTAGGACAGGGGGGATATGGCTACACCTTC.

This clone was counted a few times. The chain carries TRBV18 and TRBJ2-7, with 9 bases identical to TRBD1. CDR1 and CDR2 (germline): KGHSH, LQKENI. CDR3 size: 15 residues. The trim removed 5 bases at V and 0 bases at J, leaving 5 bases unmatched. The CDR3 nucleotides read TGTGCCAGCTCAGTCGGACAGGGGAGCTCCTACGAGCAGTACTTC. This translates into CASSVGQGSSYEQYF.

The chain is built from TRBV11-2 and TRBJ1-2; D ambiguous. The CDR3 runs to 14 residues. V dropped 5 bases and J dropped 4 bases, with 14 bases sitting between them. Germline V gives CDR1 SGHAT, CDR2 FQNNGV. CDR3: CASSHDLDLYGYTF. The CDR3 DNA is TGTGCCAGCAGCCACGACTTGGATCTCTATGGCTACACCTTC.

This clone came up once. This chain connects TRBV7-8 to TRBJ2-2; no definite D call. Trimming took off 4 bases at V and 0 bases at J, with 12 bases between the two ends. Germline loops: CDR1 SGHVS, CDR2 FQNEAQ. This CDR3 is 16 amino acids long. The CDR3 reads CASSSRGPANTGELFF. The CDR3 DNA reads TGTGCCAGCAGCTCCCGTGGCCCCGCGAACACCGGGGAGCTGTTTTTT.

This chain links TRBV3-1 (or the pseudogene TRBV3-2) with TRBJ1-2, with 11 bases that match TRBD1. CDR3 length equals 15 residues. The germline V gene has CDR1 LGHDT and CDR2 YNNKEL (reference sequence). V shed 6 bases, J shed 4 bases, and the junction held 7 bases outside the gene matches. CDR3 loop: CASSGQGAPGYGYTF. The DNA of the CDR3 is TGTGCCAGCAGTGGACAGGGGGCGCCGGGCTATGGCTACACCTTC.

This clone was observed once. This chain uses TRBV15 with TRBJ1-3; 8 positions match TRBD1. CDR3 length: 16 amino acids. V lost 4 bases, J lost 0 bases, and 5 bases stayed unmatched. The germline V gene encodes CDR1 LNHNV and CDR2 YYDKDF (reference sequence). CDR3 DNA sequence: TGTGCCACCAGCATAGACAGGGGTTCCTCTGGAAACACCATATATTTT. It yields the protein CATSIDRGSSGNTIYF.

The chain joins TRBV6-5 to TRBJ1-6; D might be TRBD1 (6 bases). Germline V gene data show CDR1 as MNHEY and CDR2 as SVGAGI. The CDR3 has 14 residues. Trimming pared 4 bases from V and 9 bases from J, leaving 13 bases between. CDR3 nucleotides: TGTGCCAGCAGTTTGGCAGGGGTGGCTTCACCCCTCCACTTT. Encoded protein: CASSLAGVASPLHF.

The V gene is TRBV7-2, the J gene TRBJ2-3, with 8 bases that match TRBD2. Germline values: CDR1 SGHTA, CDR2 FQGNSA. This CDR3 comprises 14 residues. V gave up 3 bases and J gave up 6 bases; unmatched junction bases: 5. The CDR3 DNA is TGTGCCAGCAGCTTGGGGCGGGGGGCGGATACGCAGTATTTT. Translated: CASSLGRGADTQYF.

This chain connects TRBV13 to TRBJ2-1; a weak D match, TRBD1 (6 bases). The CDR3 covers 14 residues. V was shortened by 3 bases and J by 4 bases, with 10 bases between the two germline ends. CDR1 and CDR2 (germline): PRHDT, FYEKMQ (reference sequence). Here the CDR3 DNA reads TGTGCCAGCAGCTTCTACAGGGAATACAATGAGCAGTTCTTC. Protein sequence: CASSFYREYNEQFF.